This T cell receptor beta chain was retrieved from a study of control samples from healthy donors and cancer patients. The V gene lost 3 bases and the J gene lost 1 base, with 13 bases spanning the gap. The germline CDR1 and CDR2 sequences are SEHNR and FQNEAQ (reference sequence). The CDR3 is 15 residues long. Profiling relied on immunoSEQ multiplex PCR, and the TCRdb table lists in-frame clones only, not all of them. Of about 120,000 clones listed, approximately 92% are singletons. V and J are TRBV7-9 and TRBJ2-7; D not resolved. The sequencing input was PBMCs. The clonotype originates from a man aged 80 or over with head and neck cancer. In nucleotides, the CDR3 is TGTGCCAGCAGCTTCTTGGACGGAATTTCCTACGAGCAGTACTTC. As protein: CASSFLDGISYEQYF.